This TCR beta chain derives from a study of a mutant IDH1 vaccine in newly diagnosed glioma (dated by TCRdb to the early 2020s). For the study in its entirety: Vaccination began 4-6 weeks after radiotherapy alone, or alongside temozolomide cycles in the chemotherapy-containing groups. Of the 32 patients who were treated, around 62% were male and roughly 38% were female, and the mean age was around 40 years. For exploratory analyses, longitudinal TCRB deep sequencing was carried out in 25 treated patients wherever samples were available. The week-35 safety follow-up took place at visit V12, and the week-47 end of study took place at visit V13. Before enrollment, patients had received standard therapy of radiotherapy alone, temozolomide alone, or radiochemotherapy with temozolomide; most received the combination. Peripheral blood was collected at six visits: V03 (baseline), V05, V07, V10, V12 and V13.

For this clone: Its specific antigen is unknown. Per-nucleotide qualities are absent, and no much larger clonotype sits a single base away.

Overall results and qualifications from the work: Changes in the top peripheral T cell clonotypes picked up by TCRB sequencing did not appear to be linked to pseudoprogression. PBMC samples for TCRB deep sequencing were selected based on availability. Vaccine-induced immune responses across multiple MHC alleles were detected in approximately 93% of patients. According to the authors, sample limitations meant that analyses of patient blood samples could not be reproduced.

Libraries were constructed by the immunoSEQ multiplex PCR assay. Rearranged TCR beta chain sequences were amplified with the hsTCRB Kit following the manufacturer's protocol. TCRB libraries were sequenced on an Illumina MiSeq. On the authors' methods: The kit vendor's proprietary platform handled demultiplexing, trimming and gene mapping. TCRdb mirrors the immuneACCESS table, restricted to in-frame sequences. Some clones are absent from its copies; in checked studies, under half trace to an unresolved V gene, and the reason for the others is unknown. That table supplies the V and J calls and clone size; D and trimming were determined from the DNA. The sample table lists over 45,000 clones, over 70% of them with a count of one. The ten largest account for 5.3% of the sample. The time point label, read with the paper, signifies: week 47, end of study. Each vaccine dose was 300 ug of a 20-mer mutant IDH1 peptide in Montanide, given subcutaneously with topical imiquimod. Patients were given eight vaccinations, in weeks 1, 3, 5, 7, 11, 15, 19 and 23, which matched visits V03 through V10. Donors had newly diagnosed WHO grade 3 or 4 IDH1-mutant astrocytomas with loss of nuclear ATRX. The samples were drawn from NOA16, a multicentre, single-arm, open-label phase I trial in Germany that tested a mutant IDH1 peptide vaccine in humans for the first time. Genomic DNA for TCRB sequencing was extracted from EDTA blood using the DNeasy Blood and Tissue Kit.

V was cut back by 5 bases and J by 3 bases, leaving a gap of 5 bases between them. Via the germline V gene (reference sequence), CDR1 is SEHNR and CDR2 FQNEAQ. The CDR3 numbers 12 residues from cysteine through phenylalanine. Just CDR3 DNA is preserved here, 36 bases in frame from base 1. This chain is built from TRBV7-9 and TRBJ1-5, with an unclear D gene assignment. This TCR derives from a man in his fifties or sixties with glioma. The material sequenced was PBMCs, taken from a glioma patient whose treatment included an IDH1 peptide vaccine. The DNA reads as follows: TGTGCCAGCAGCCAGGACAATCAGCCCCAGCATTTT. This yields the protein CASSQDNQPQHF.